The sequence of this T cell receptor (beta chain) was determined in a study of CD4+ T cells in melanoma (dated by TCRdb to 2022 to 2024). A note on the overall study: Neoantigen-specific CD4+ T cells in human melanoma were what the study investigated. General study outcomes and caveats: Neoantigen-specific CD4+ T cells were reported to be correlated with the function of CD8+ T cells, macrophages and B cells. Neoantigen-specific CD4+ T cells in melanoma were reported to have a range of differentiation states.

On this clone itself: It has no known antigen specificity. There are no base qualities to consult, and no much larger clone falls within one base.

The library was produced with the immunoSEQ multiplex PCR assay. TCRdb took over this immuneACCESS table, retaining in-frame rearrangements with V and J assigned. Such tables are incomplete; in checked studies, under half of the missing clones stem from an unresolved V gene, and the remainder is unexplained. The sample includes about 140,000 clones, with nearly 95% observed a single time. The ten largest account for approximately 1.5% of the sample. Patients with melanoma were used as donors. Taken from the germline V gene, the CDR1 and CDR2 loops are SGHTA and FQGNSA. V is trimmed back by 3 bases and J by 5 bases, and the junction contains 6 bases that no gene match accounts for. From the cysteine through the phenylalanine, the CDR3 covers 15 amino acids. The kept DNA is CDR3 alone, 45 bases in frame from the first base.

The rearranged chain carries TRBV7-2 and TRBJ2-5, and TRBD2 matches 10 of the central bases. The TCR originated in a human donor with melanoma. The CDR3 sequence is CASSLQRGGGETQYF. At the DNA level, the sequence is TGTGCCAGCAGCTTGCAGCGGGGGGGCGGCGAGACCCAGTACTTC.